Presented here are 19 T cell receptor beta chains from one specimen sequenced in a study of shared clonotypes between healthy human individuals. Only in-frame clones appear in the TCRdb table, and some are missing; sequencing was by immunoSEQ multiplex PCR. This repertoire shows some 2,400,000 clones, 90% to 97% found once; its top ten account for 0.1% to 0.15%. Material: naive CD4+ T cells sorted from blood. Regarding subset: CD45RA+ positively selected. The origin of the receptors is a man younger than 35 in good health.

The chain has TRBV11-2 and TRBJ2-1, with D maybe TRBD2 (7 bases). The CDR3 covers 14 residues. Trimming shortened V by 7 bases and J by 6 bases, and 16 bases separated the two germline ends. CDR1 is SGHAT and CDR2 is FQNNGV in the germline V gene. CDR3 in amino acids: CASTGTIGGNEQFF. The DNA for the CDR3 is TGTGCCAGCACCGGGACTATAGGGGGCAATGAGCAGTTCTTC.

The chain employs TRBV9 and TRBJ2-3; 10 bases match TRBD2. This CDR3 is 16 amino acids long. With V trimmed by 4 bases and J by 2 bases, 7 bases remained unmatched. Germline CDR1 and CDR2: SGDLS and YYNGEE. The CDR3 here is CASSLRAGGATDTQYF. Written as DNA, the CDR3 is TGTGCCAGCAGCCTACGAGCGGGAGGGGCCACAGATACGCAGTATTTT.

This rearrangement joins TRBV4-3 to TRBJ2-1; 7 positions agree with TRBD2. Germline CDR1 LGHNA, CDR2 YSLEER. V was pared by 1 base and J by 8 bases, with 5 bases of the junction left unmatched. The CDR3 sequence is 14 residues long. CDR3 amino acids: CASSQVASGYEQFF. The DNA of the CDR3 is TGCGCCAGCAGCCAAGTTGCTAGCGGTTATGAGCAGTTCTTC.

This clone is a singleton in its sample. The junction departs from germline at one end; a sequencing error may be responsible. This chain links TRBV15 with TRBJ1-2, with TRBD1 as a possible D gene (5 bases). The CDR3 length is 14 residues. From germline, CDR1 is LNHNV and CDR2 YYDKDF (reference sequence). CDR3 coding DNA: TGTGCCACCAGCGGAGACAGAGTTAACTATGGCTACACCTTC. Translation: CATSGDRVNYGYTF.

V usage is TRBV6-5 and J usage is TRBJ1-5; D gene unclear. V shed 8 bases and J shed 6 bases, with 8 bases lying between them. The germline CDR1 and CDR2 sequences are MNHEY and SVGAGI. This CDR3 contains 11 residues. The CDR3, as DNA: TGTGCCAGCGGCCAGAGTCAGCCCCAGCATTTT. This codes for CASGQSQPQHF.

The chain couples TRBV7-6 to TRBJ1-5; D possibly corresponds to TRBD1 (5 bases). The CDR3 runs 13 residues. Trimming shortened V by 2 bases and J by 5 bases, and 7 bases separated the two germline ends. The germline V gene encodes CDR1 SGHVS and CDR2 FNYEAQ. For the CDR3, the DNA is TGTGCCAGCAGCTTACAGGGAGATCAGCCCCAGCATTTT. It translates to CASSLQGDQPQHF. The full variable domain, with the rest looked up from reference TRBV7-6 and TRBJ1-5, is GAGVSQSPRYKVTKRGQDVALRCDPISGHVSLYWYRQALGQGPEFLTYFNYEAQQDKSGLPNDRFSAERPEGSISTLTIQRTEQRDSAMYRCASSLQGDQPQHFGDGTRLSIL.

The genes are TRBV2 and TRBJ2-1; 11 nucleotides match TRBD2. V shed 6 bases and J 5 bases; nucleotides not matched to a gene: 3. In germline, CDR1 is SNHLY, CDR2 FYNNEI. The CDR3 has 14 residues. The CDR3 reads CASSPLAGDNEQFF. CDR3 DNA sequence: TGTGCCAGCAGCCCACTAGCGGGGGACAATGAGCAGTTCTTC.

The chain combines TRBV7-9 with TRBJ1-1, with D unclear. The CDR3 has 15 amino acids. The V end lost 0 bases, the J end lost 4 bases, and 12 bases lay between the germline ends. The germline V gene encodes CDR1 SEHNR and CDR2 FQNEAQ (reference sequence). This CDR3 is CASSLAPGDRTEAFF. CDR3 nucleotide sequence: TGTGCCAGCAGCTTAGCGCCCGGGGATCGCACTGAAGCTTTCTTT.

The V gene is TRBV29-1, the J gene TRBJ1-1; possibly TRBD1 for D (5 bases). The V and J ends lost 1 base and 5 bases respectively, with 11 bases between them. This CDR3 has 13 amino acids. The germline V gene has CDR1 SQVTM and CDR2 ANQGSEA. CDR3 residues: CSVEGRAGTEAFF. The CDR3 DNA reads TGCAGCGTTGAAGGCAGGGCGGGGACTGAAGCTTTCTTT.

The chain is built from TRBV2 and TRBJ1-6, with 8 bases matching TRBD1. Per the germline V gene, CDR1 is SNHLY and CDR2 is FYNNEI. The junction had 7 bases not matched to a gene; V was cut back by 9 bases and J by 9 bases. CDR3 length: 13 amino acids. This CDR3 is CASMGTGRSPLHF. The CDR3 nucleotides are TGTGCCAGTATGGGGACAGGTCGTTCACCCCTCCACTTT.

This sequence joins TRBV5-6 and TRBJ2-1; maybe TRBD2 (5 bases). The ends were cut back, 6 bases at V and 3 bases at J, with 19 bases in the middle. In germline, CDR1 is SGHDT, CDR2 YYEEEE. The length of the CDR3 is 16 residues. CDR3: CASTNAEGTVYNEQFF. CDR3 nucleotide sequence: TGTGCCAGCACCAACGCAGAGGGTACGGTCTACAATGAGCAGTTCTTC.

This rearrangement joins TRBV10-2 to TRBJ2-3, with 9 bases aligning to TRBD2. The V segment lost 3 bases and the J segment 1 base; nucleotides outside the gene matches: 2. Germline V lookup: CDR1 WSHSY, CDR2 SAAADI. The CDR3 runs to 15 residues. In DNA, the CDR3 is TGCGCCAGCAGTGAAAGCGGGGGGCGCACAGATACGCAGTATTTT. Protein: CASSESGGRTDTQYF.

The chain has TRBV6-1 and TRBJ1-3; D remains unclear. In germline, CDR1 is MNHNS, CDR2 SASEGT. V gave up 8 bases and J gave up 0 bases, with 11 bases separating them. This CDR3 region has 14 residues. CDR3 nucleotide sequence: TGTGCCAGCCAGCCGGGTCGCTCTGGAAACACCATATATTTT. It translates to CASQPGRSGNTIYF.

This chain joins TRBV28 and TRBJ2-7; D unresolved. The CDR3 is 13 amino acids. CDR1 is MDHEN and CDR2 is SYDVKM in the germline V gene. V dropped 1 base and J dropped 2 bases, with 6 bases sitting between them. The CDR3 is CASSLSPPYEQYF. The CDR3 DNA is TGTGCCAGCAGTTTATCCCCCCCCTACGAGCAGTACTTC.

The CDR3 DNA reads as TGTGCCAGCAGCTTTCCAGGGAGCTCCTACAATGAGCAGTTCTTC. Translation gives CASSFPGSSYNEQFF. This chain links TRBV7-6 with TRBJ2-1, with D perhaps TRBD1 or TRBD2 (5 bases each). Trimming cost V 3 bases and J 0 bases, with 9 bases left between them. The CDR3 extends over 15 amino acids. CDR1 and CDR2 (germline): SGHVS, FNYEAQ.

The rearrangement links TRBV6-6 to TRBJ1-5; no definite D call. CDR3 length equals 14 residues. Trimming shortened V by 7 bases and J by 2 bases, and 12 bases separated the two germline ends. Per the germline V gene, CDR1 is MNHNY and CDR2 is SVGAGI (reference sequence). Here the CDR3 reads CASTPGVGNQPQHF. The CDR3 DNA is TGTGCCAGCACCCCTGGGGTTGGCAATCAGCCCCAGCATTTT.

This chain joins TRBV7-8 and TRBJ2-5; 8 bases are shared with TRBD2. Germline V gene sequence: CDR1 SGHVS, CDR2 FQNEAQ. J gave up 0 bases and V 5 bases, and 2 bases lay outside the gene matches. CDR3 length: 14 amino acids. CDR3 in amino acids: CASSARGDQETQYF. The CDR3 nucleotides are TGTGCCAGCAGCGCGCGGGGGGACCAAGAGACCCAGTACTTC.

The rearrangement uses TRBV27 and TRBJ2-4; D is uncertain. Trimming pared 6 bases from V and 0 bases from J, leaving 18 bases between. This CDR3 region has 17 residues. Germline values: CDR1 MNHEY, CDR2 SMNVEV (reference sequence). The chain's CDR3 is CASSPPGPDRAKNIQYF. The DNA of the CDR3 is TGTGCCAGCAGCCCTCCAGGACCCGATCGAGCCAAAAACATTCAGTACTTC.

As concerns this clone: Other DNA sequences of this sample code for an identical CDR3. J is TRBJ2-3 and V is TRBV4-2; either TRBD1 or TRBD2 may supply D (6 bases each). CDR3 length equals 15 residues. The germline CDR1 and CDR2 sequences are LGHNA and YNFKEQ. Trimming removed 6 bases at V and 2 bases at J, with 15 bases between. CDR3 in amino acids: CASSRAGGPTDTQYF. Here the CDR3 DNA reads TGTGCCAGCAGTCGGGCCGGGGGCCCCACAGATACGCAGTATTTT.